The clone carrying this T cell receptor (beta chain) was detected only a few times. Possible read error: a much larger clone is one base away. Germline assignment: CDR1 DFQATT and CDR2 SNEGSKA (reference sequence). Trimming removed 5 bases at V and 4 bases at J, with 13 bases between. This CDR3 region has 13 residues. This record comes from a study of CD8 T cells in ankylosing spondylitis. From the 5' RACE reads, TCRdb called clonotypes with MiXCR, one entry per CDR3 protein. Here the sample spans 150,000 to 200,000 distinct CDR3 sequences, about an eighth being singletons. Sequencing was carried out using blood, either unsorted or a sorted T cell fraction (not recorded which). The rearrangement joins TRBV20-1 to TRBJ2-3; perhaps TRBD2 as D (6 bases). This TCR derives from a female donor with ankylosing spondylitis or in good health (not recorded which). The DNA of the CDR3 is TGCAGTGCTGCGGGCGGGACGGCAGATACGCAGTATTTT. This translates into CSAAGGTADTQYF.